This TCR beta chain is drawn from a study of CD8+CD57+ T cells in acquired aplastic anemia. TCR beta VDJ and CDR3 were profiled, and genomic DNA was the template. A single record per CDR3 protein comes from TCRdb applying MiXCR to the reads. The profile shows roughly 130,000 distinct CDR3 sequences, around 50% of them singletons. The CDR3 has 16 amino acids. V was clipped by 6 bases and J by 5 bases; unmatched bases: 9. Germline values: CDR1 MNHNS, CDR2 SASEGT. This clonotype showed up many times. Its specificity is unknown. Study-wide points: Patients versus controls showed no significant CD8+ Simpson's diversity difference.

Sequencing input: sorted CD4+, CD8+, or CD8+CD57+ T cells (not recorded which) from PBMCs. The source is a human donor in good health, serving as a control. The V call is TRBV6-1, the J call TRBJ2-7; TRBD2 aligns across 14 bases. CDR3 amino acids: CASRQGRLAGGDEQYF. CDR3 nucleotide sequence: TGTGCCAGCAGGCAAGGCAGACTAGCGGGGGGGGACGAGCAGTACTTC.